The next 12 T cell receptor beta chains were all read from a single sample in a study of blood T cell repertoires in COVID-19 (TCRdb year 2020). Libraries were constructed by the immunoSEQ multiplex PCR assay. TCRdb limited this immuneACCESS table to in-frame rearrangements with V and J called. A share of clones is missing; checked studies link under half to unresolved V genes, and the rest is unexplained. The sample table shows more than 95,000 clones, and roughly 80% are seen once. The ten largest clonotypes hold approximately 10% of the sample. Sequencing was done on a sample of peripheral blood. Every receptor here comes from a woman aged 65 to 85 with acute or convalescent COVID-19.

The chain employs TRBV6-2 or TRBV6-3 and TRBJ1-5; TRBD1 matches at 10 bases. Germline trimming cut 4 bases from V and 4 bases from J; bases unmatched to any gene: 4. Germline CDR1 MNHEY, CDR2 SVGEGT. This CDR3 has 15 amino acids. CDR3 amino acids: CASSSDRGYNQPQHF. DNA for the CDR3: TGTGCCAGCAGTTCGGACAGGGGGTATAATCAGCCCCAGCATTTT.

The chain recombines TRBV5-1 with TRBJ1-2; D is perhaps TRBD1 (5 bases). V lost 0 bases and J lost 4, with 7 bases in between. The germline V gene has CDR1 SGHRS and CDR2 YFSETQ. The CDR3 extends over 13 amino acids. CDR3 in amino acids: CASSLAGSYGYTF. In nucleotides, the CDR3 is TGCGCCAGCAGCTTGGCAGGGTCCTATGGCTACACCTTC.

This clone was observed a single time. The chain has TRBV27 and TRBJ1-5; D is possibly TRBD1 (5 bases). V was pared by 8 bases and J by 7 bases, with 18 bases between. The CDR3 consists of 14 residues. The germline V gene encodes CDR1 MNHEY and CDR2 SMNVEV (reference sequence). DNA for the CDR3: TGTGCCAGCGGGAAGGGGCTTGGCTGGCAGCCCCAGCATTTT. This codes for CASGKGLGWQPQHF.

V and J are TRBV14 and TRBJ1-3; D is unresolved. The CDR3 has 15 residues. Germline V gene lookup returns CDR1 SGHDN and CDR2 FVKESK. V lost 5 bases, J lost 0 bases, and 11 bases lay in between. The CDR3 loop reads CASSGGLSSGNTIYF. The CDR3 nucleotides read TGTGCCAGCAGCGGAGGATTGAGCTCTGGAAACACCATATATTTT.

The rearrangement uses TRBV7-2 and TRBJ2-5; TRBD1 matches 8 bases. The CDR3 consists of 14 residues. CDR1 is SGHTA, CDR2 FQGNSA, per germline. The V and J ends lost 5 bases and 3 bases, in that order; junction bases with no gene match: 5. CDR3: CASSLLTGEETQYF. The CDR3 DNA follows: TGTGCCAGCAGCCTTTTGACAGGGGAAGAGACCCAGTACTTC.

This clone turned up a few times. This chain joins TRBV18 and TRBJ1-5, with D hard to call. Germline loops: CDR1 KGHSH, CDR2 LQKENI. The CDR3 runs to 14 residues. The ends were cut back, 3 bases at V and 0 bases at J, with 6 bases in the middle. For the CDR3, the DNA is TGTGCCAGCTCACCTTCGTATAGCAATCAGCCCCAGCATTTT. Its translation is CASSPSYSNQPQHF.

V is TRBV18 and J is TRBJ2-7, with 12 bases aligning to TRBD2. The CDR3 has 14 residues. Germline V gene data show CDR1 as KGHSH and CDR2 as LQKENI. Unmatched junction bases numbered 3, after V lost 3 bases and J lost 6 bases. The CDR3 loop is CASSPSSGGGEQYF. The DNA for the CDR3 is TGTGCCAGCTCACCTTCTAGCGGGGGGGGCGAGCAGTACTTC.

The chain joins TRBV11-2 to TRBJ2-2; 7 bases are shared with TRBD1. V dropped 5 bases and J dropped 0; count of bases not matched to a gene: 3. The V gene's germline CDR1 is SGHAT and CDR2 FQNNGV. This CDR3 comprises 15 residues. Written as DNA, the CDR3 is TGTGCCAGCAGCCGGGACAGACCGAACACCGGGGAGCTGTTTTTT. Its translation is CASSRDRPNTGELFF. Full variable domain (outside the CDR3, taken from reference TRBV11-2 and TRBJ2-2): EAGVAQSPRYKIIEKRQSVAFWCNPISGHATLYWYQQILGQGPKLLIQFQNNGVVDDSQLPKDRFSAERLKGVDSTLKIQPAKLEDSAVYLCASSRDRPNTGELFFGEGSRLTVL.

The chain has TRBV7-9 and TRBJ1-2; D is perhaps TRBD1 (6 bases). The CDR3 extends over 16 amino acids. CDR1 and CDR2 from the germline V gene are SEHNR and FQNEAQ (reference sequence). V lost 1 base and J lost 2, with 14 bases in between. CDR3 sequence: CASSLGQDLSNYGYTF. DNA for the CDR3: TGTGCCAGCAGCTTAGGACAGGACCTCTCCAACTATGGCTACACCTTC.

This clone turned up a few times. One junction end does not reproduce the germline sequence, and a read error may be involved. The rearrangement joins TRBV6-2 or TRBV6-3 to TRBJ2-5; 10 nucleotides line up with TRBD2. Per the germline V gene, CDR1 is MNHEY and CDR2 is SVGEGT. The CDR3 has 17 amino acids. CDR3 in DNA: TGTGCCAGCAGTCACTCTATCTTAGCGGGGGGAACGGAGACCCAGTACTTC. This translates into CASSHSILAGGTETQYF.

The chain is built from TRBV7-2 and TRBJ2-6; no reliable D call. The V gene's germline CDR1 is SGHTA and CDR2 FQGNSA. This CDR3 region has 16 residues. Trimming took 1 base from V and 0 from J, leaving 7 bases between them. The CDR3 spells CASSLVIVSGANVLTF. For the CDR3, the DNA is TGTGCCAGCAGCTTAGTTATCGTCTCTGGGGCCAACGTCCTGACTTTC.

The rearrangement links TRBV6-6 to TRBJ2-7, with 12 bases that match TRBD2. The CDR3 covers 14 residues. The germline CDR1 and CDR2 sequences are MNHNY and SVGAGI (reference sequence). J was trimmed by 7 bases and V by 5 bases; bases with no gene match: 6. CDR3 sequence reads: CASSRTSGIEEQYF. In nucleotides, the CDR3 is TGTGCCAGCAGTCGGACTAGCGGGATAGAAGAGCAGTACTTC.